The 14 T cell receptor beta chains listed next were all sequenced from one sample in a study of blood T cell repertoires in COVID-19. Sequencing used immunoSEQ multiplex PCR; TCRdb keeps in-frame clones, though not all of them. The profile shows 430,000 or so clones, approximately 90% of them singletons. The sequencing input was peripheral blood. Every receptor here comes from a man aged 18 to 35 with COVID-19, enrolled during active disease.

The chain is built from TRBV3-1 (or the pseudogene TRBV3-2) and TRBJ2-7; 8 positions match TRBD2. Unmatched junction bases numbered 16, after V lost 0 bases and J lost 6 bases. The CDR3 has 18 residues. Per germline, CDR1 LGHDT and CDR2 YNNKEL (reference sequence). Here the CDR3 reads CASSQEWVPGLVTSEQYF. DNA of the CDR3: TGTGCCAGCAGCCAAGAGTGGGTTCCGGGACTAGTTACGTCCGAGCAGTACTTC.

The CDR3 protein is CASSPWDRDQETQYF. Written as DNA, the CDR3 is TGTGCCAGCAGTCCGTGGGACAGAGACCAAGAGACCCAGTACTTC. The chain carries TRBV27 and TRBJ2-5; the match to TRBD1 covers 7 bases. CDR3 size: 15 residues. Germline V CDR1 and CDR2: MNHEY, SMNVEV (reference sequence). Trimming cost V 5 bases and J 0 bases; bases outside gene matches: 6.

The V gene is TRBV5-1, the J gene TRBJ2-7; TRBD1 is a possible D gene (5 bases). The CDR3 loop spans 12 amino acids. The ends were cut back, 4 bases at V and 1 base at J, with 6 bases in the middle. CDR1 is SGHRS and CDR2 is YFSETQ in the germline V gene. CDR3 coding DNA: TGCGCCAGCAGCCCAGGGTCCTACGAGCAGTACTTC. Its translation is CASSPGSYEQYF. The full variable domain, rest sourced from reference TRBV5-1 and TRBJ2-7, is KAGVTQTPRYLIKTRGQQVTLSCSPISGHRSVSWYQQTPGQGLQFLFEYFSETQRNKGNFPGRFSGRQFSNSRSEMNVSTLELGDSALYLCASSPGSYEQYFGPGTRLTVT.

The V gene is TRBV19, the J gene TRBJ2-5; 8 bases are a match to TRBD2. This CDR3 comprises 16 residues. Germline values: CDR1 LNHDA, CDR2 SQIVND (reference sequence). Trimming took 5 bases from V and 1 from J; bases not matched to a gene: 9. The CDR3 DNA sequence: TGTGCCAGTAGTGCTCTCGGGGGGGTCAGCCAAGAGACCCAGTACTTC. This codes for CASSALGGVSQETQYF.

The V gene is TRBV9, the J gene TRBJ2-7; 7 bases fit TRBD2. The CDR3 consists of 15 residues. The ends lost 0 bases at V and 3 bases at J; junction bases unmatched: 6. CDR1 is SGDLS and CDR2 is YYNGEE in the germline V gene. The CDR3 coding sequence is TGTGCCAGCAGCGTAGATGTCGGGAGGAGCTACGAGCAGTACTTC. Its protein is CASSVDVGRSYEQYF.

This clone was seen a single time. CDR3 amino acids: CASSDVRGTETQYF. CDR3 DNA sequence: TGTGCCAGCAGTGACGTCAGGGGAACCGAGACCCAGTACTTC. The chain recombines TRBV2 with TRBJ2-5; weak D call: TRBD1 (6 bases). CDR1 SNHLY and CDR2 FYNNEI come from the germline V gene. CDR3 length equals 14 residues. V was trimmed by 3 bases and J by 5 bases, leaving 13 bases between them.

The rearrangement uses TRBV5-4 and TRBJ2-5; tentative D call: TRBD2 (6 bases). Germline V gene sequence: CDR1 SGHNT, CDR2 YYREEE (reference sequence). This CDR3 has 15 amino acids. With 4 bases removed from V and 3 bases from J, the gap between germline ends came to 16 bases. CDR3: CASSPPWAGKETQYF. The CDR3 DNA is TGTGCCAGCAGCCCCCCCTGGGCGGGGAAAGAGACCCAGTACTTC.

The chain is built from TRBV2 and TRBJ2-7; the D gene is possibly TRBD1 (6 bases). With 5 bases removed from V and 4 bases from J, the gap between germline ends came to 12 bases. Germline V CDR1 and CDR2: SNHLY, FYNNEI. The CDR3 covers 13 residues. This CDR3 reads CASSSRGSYEQYF. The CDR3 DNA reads TGTGCCAGCAGTTCCAGGGGAAGTTACGAGCAGTACTTC.

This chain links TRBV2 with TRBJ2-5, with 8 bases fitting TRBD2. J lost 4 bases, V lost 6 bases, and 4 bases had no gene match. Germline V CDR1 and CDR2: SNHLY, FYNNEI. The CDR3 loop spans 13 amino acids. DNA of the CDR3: TGTGCCAGCAGCGCCGCGGGGGGAGAGACCCAGTACTTC. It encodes CASSAAGGETQYF.

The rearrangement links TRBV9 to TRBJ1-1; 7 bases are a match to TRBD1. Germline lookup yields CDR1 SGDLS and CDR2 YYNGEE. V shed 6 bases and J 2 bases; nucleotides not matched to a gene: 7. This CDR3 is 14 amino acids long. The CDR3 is CASTRTGANTEAFF. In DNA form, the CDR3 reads TGTGCCAGCACCCGAACAGGGGCTAACACTGAAGCTTTCTTT. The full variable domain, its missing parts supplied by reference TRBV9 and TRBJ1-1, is DSGVTQTPKHLITATGQRVTLRCSPRSGDLSVYWYQQSLDQGLQFLIQYYNGEERAKGNILERFSAQQFPDLHSELNLSSLELGDSALYFCASTRTGANTEAFFGQGTRLTVV.

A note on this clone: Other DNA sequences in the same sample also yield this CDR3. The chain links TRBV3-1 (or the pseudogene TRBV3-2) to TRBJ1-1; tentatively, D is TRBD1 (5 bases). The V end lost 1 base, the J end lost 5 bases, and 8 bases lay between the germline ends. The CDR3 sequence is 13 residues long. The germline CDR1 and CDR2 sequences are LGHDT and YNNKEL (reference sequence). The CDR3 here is CASSQARGTEAFF. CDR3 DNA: TGTGCCAGCAGCCAAGCCCGGGGGACTGAAGCTTTCTTT.

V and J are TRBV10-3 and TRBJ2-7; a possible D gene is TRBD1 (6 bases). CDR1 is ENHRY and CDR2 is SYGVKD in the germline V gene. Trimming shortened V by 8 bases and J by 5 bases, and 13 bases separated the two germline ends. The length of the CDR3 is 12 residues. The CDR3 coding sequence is TGTGCCATCGGTCAGGGGTCCCACGAGCAGTACTTC. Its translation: CAIGQGSHEQYF.

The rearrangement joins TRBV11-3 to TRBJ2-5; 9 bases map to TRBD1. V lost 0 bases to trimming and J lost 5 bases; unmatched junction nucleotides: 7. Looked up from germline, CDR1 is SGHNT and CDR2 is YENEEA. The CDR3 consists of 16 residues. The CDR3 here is CASSLDTGQGIETQYF. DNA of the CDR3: TGTGCCAGCAGCTTAGATACGGGACAGGGAATTGAGACCCAGTACTTC. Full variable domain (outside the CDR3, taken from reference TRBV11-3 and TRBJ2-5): EAGVVQSPRYKIIEKKQPVAFWCNPISGHNTLYWYLQNLGQGPELLIRYENEEAVDDSQLPKDRFSAERLKGVDSTLKIQPAELGDSAVYLCASSLDTGQGIETQYFGPGTRLLVL.

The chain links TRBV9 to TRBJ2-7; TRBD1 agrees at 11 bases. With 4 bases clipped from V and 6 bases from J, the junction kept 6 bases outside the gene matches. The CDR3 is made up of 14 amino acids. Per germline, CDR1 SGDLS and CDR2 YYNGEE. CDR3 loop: CASSTGTGGPEQYF. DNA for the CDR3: TGTGCCAGCAGCACCGGGACAGGGGGGCCCGAGCAGTACTTC.